Listed below are T cell receptor beta chains from one sample, sequenced in a study of identical twins. Using its own MiXCR run on the 5' RACE reads, TCRdb lists one record per CDR3 protein. Among 1.5 million to 2 million distinct CDR3 sequences listed, about 30% were seen once. Sequencing used cord blood. The source is a newborn girl in good health. Each CDR3 is given with its conserved first and last residue.

V gene: TRBV27; J gene: TRBJ1-1; CDR3 protein: CASSDRRLKQGYWNTEAFF
V gene: TRBV6-1; J gene: TRBJ2-3; CDR3 protein: CASWRGGLRETQYF
V gene: TRBV5-6; J gene: TRBJ1-1; CDR3 protein: CASSLPTSWQANTEAFF
V gene: TRBV6-5; J gene: TRBJ2-1; CDR3 protein: CASRTGDTYNEQFF
V gene: TRBV28; J gene: TRBJ2-1; CDR3 protein: CASSLGLPDNEQFF
V gene: TRBV12-3/TRBV12-4; J gene: TRBJ2-7; CDR3 protein: CASSLNTPSYEQYF
V gene: TRBV5-1; J gene: TRBJ2-7; CDR3 protein: CASSLDGQSYEQYF
V gene: TRBV24-1; J gene: TRBJ2-5; CDR3 protein: CATGQGETQYF
V gene: TRBV10-2; J gene: TRBJ1-6; CDR3 protein: CASSESPPGWVYNSPLHF
V gene: TRBV7-2; J gene: TRBJ1-2; CDR3 protein: CASSPSSRGPNYGYTF
V gene: TRBV20-1; J gene: TRBJ2-3; CDR3 protein: CSAIDLASTDTQYF
V gene: TRBV28; J gene: TRBJ2-7; CDR3 protein: CASPPRVSGQAYEQYF
V gene: TRBV3-1; J gene: TRBJ1-6; CDR3 protein: CASSQDRQGSSYNSPLHF
V gene: TRBV10-3; J gene: TRBJ1-4; CDR3 protein: CAISDRVGERLFF
V gene: TRBV27; J gene: TRBJ2-7; CDR3 protein: CASPPAGPSYNEQYF
V gene: TRBV2; J gene: TRBJ1-2; CDR3 protein: CASSERKSQFFGPGTGGDGYTF
V gene: TRBV24-1; J gene: TRBJ2-5; CDR3 protein: CATSDLAGGETQYF
V gene: TRBV2; J gene: TRBJ2-1; CDR3 protein: CASSERAGGRYNEQFF
V gene: TRBV4-2; J gene: TRBJ2-5; CDR3 protein: CASSQEGAGRETQYF
V gene: TRBV9; J gene: TRBJ2-1; CDR3 protein: CASSVSGALMRGYEQFF
V gene: TRBV7-2; J gene: TRBJ2-3; CDR3 protein: CASSFDKLAAGDTQYF
V gene: TRBV25-1; J gene: TRBJ1-2; CDR3 protein: CASSYPSAGDYGYTF
V gene: TRBV2; J gene: TRBJ2-3; CDR3 protein: CASTVGKGSTDTQYF
V gene: TRBV20-1; J gene: TRBJ1-1; CDR3 protein: CSAAGLNTEAFF
V gene: TRBV10-2; J gene: TRBJ2-5; CDR3 protein: CASSDPTGQETQYF
V gene: TRBV28; J gene: TRBJ1-6; CDR3 protein: CASSPTGQGRGPPLHF
V gene: TRBV5-1; J gene: TRBJ1-6; CDR3 protein: CASSWKGFLDNSPLHF